The clone carrying this T cell receptor beta chain was detected only once. What it binds is not known. This record belongs to a study of shared clonotypes between healthy human individuals. Overall study: Serving as donors were two women and a few men, whose ages spanned 18 to 49. The study's findings and limits: Shared clonotypes across all four donors exceeded non-shared ones in generation probability. Incomplete sequencing of sorted subsets was indicated by rarefaction despite large depth.

Germline lookup yields CDR1 SGHAT and CDR2 FQNNGV. The CDR3 runs 14 residues. Trimming stripped 1 base from V and 3 bases from J, with 10 bases between. Sequencing used immunoSEQ multiplex PCR; TCRdb keeps in-frame clones, though not all of them. The data contain about 380,000 clones, about 96% of them singletons. Only Caucasian adults living in Nashville, Tennessee made up the donor group. The chain uses TRBV11-2 and TRBJ2-7; weak D call: TRBD2 (6 bases). Material for sequencing was memory CD8+ T cells sorted from blood. Specified subset: CD45RO+ cells pooled with CCR7-negative TemRA cells. The clonotype comes from a man under 40 in good health. This CDR3 reads CASSLGGVYYEQYF. The CDR3 DNA sequence: TGTGCCAGCAGCTTAGGGGGGGTCTACTACGAGCAGTACTTC.